A single sample gave rise to the 29 T cell receptor beta chains below, sequenced in a study of blood T cell repertoires in COVID-19 (dated by TCRdb to the early 2020s). Library generation was performed with the immunoSEQ multiplex PCR assay. The table comes from immuneACCESS by way of TCRdb, which keeps in-frame sequences with V and J called. Part of the clones is missing from these tables; in studies checked, under half for an unresolved V gene and the rest for unknown reasons. This sample comprises about 120,000 clones, about 80% of them detected only once. The top ten clones comprise less than 8% of the sample. The sequenced sample consisted of peripheral blood. All receptors come from a man aged 65-85 years with active or convalescent COVID-19.

This clone was found a few times. One junction end disagrees with the germline gene, perhaps due to a read error. The gene calls are TRBV7-7 and TRBJ1-2, with 9 bases identical to TRBD1. Germline loops: CDR1 SSHAT, CDR2 FNYEAQ (reference sequence). The CDR3 is 16 amino acids. CDR3 amino acids: CASSLGDREANYGYTF. In DNA form, the CDR3 reads TGTGCTAGCAGCCTTGGGGACAGGGAAGCTAACTATGGCTACACCTTC. Together with reference TRBV7-7 and TRBJ1-2, the CDR3 gives the full variable domain: GAGVSQSPRYKVTKRGQDVTLRCDPISSHATLYWYQQALGQGPEFLTYFNYEAQPDKSGLPSDRFSAERPEGSISTLTIQRTEQRDSAMYRCASSLGDREANYGYTFGSGTRLTVV.

The chain carries TRBV19 and TRBJ1-3; 7 bases are a match to TRBD1. V dropped 2 bases and J dropped 0; count of bases not matched to a gene: 7. Germline V CDR1 and CDR2: LNHDA, SQIVND (reference sequence). The CDR3 totals 17 residues. CDR3 loop: CASSIRVGTASGNTIYF. The CDR3 nucleotides read TGTGCCAGTAGTATACGCGTGGGGACAGCCTCTGGAAACACCATATATTTT.

The table lists this clone with a few counts. The V gene is TRBV11-3, the J gene TRBJ2-1, with D tentatively TRBD2 (6 bases). CDR1 is SGHNT, CDR2 YENEEA, per germline. V shed 2 bases and J shed 0 bases, with 11 bases lying between them. CDR3 length: 16 residues. The CDR3 coding sequence is TGTGCCAGCAGCTTATTTGGGGGGAGCTCCTACAATGAGCAGTTCTTC. As protein: CASSLFGGSSYNEQFF. The whole variable domain, remainder taken from reference TRBV11-3 and TRBJ2-1, is EAGVVQSPRYKIIEKKQPVAFWCNPISGHNTLYWYLQNLGQGPELLIRYENEEAVDDSQLPKDRFSAERLKGVDSTLKIQPAELGDSAVYLCASSLFGGSSYNEQFFGPGTRLTVL.

V usage is TRBV28 and J usage is TRBJ2-6; TRBD2 matches at 7 bases. This CDR3 is built from 18 residues. Germline CDR1 and CDR2: MDHEN and SYDVKM. V gave up 3 bases and J gave up 0 bases; unmatched junction bases: 8. In DNA form, the CDR3 reads TGTGCCAGCAGTTTGGGGGGAGGGGTAATCTCTGGGGCCAACGTCCTGACTTTC. Translating it yields CASSLGGGVISGANVLTF.

V and J are TRBV6-5 and TRBJ2-1, with TRBD1 as a possible D gene (6 bases). Trimming shortened V by 6 bases and J by 7 bases, and 16 bases separated the two germline ends. Germline lookup yields CDR1 MNHEY and CDR2 SVGAGI. This CDR3 is 14 amino acids long. CDR3 in amino acids: CASSLNLQGNEQFF. The CDR3 coding sequence is TGTGCCAGCAGCCTCAACCTACAGGGTAATGAGCAGTTCTTC.

This clone was recorded a few times. In DNA form, the CDR3 reads TGTGCCAGCAGTTACAGGGAGGGGGATCAGCCCCAGCATTTT. Encoded protein: CASSYREGDQPQHF. The chain links TRBV6-2 or TRBV6-3 to TRBJ1-5; perhaps TRBD1 as D (6 bases). Trimming removed 2 bases from V and 5 bases from J, with 10 bases in between. Per the germline V gene, CDR1 is MNHEY and CDR2 is SVGEGT. The CDR3 spans 14 residues.

The chain employs TRBV4-2 and TRBJ1-2, with 8 bases matching TRBD1. Per germline, CDR1 LGHNA and CDR2 YNFKEQ. The J segment lost 3 bases and the V segment lost 0 bases, leaving 3 bases of the junction unmatched. This CDR3 region has 15 residues. The CDR3 sequence is CASSQDPTGDYGYTF. The CDR3 DNA is TGTGCCAGCAGCCAAGATCCGACAGGGGACTATGGCTACACCTTC.

CDR3 sequence (DNA): TGTGCCAGCAGCTTAGGGGACAGGCGGACCTACTACGAGCAGTACTTC. Protein sequence: CASSLGDRRTYYEQYF. The chain uses TRBV7-9 and TRBJ2-7; the match to TRBD1 covers 8 bases. Germline CDR1 is SEHNR and CDR2 is FQNEAQ (reference sequence). The CDR3 sequence is 16 residues long. Trimming at V came to 1 base and at J to 3 bases, leaving 8 bases not matched to a gene.

CDR3 loop: CASSQGSLETQYF. The CDR3 DNA is TGTGCCAGCAGCCAAGGCAGTTTAGAGACCCAGTACTTC. The chain has TRBV14 and TRBJ2-5; D not certain. Per the germline V gene, CDR1 is SGHDN and CDR2 is FVKESK. There are 13 residues in the CDR3. The germline V and J ends were trimmed by 1 base and 4 bases, with 7 bases remaining between them.

The genes are TRBV15 and TRBJ2-3, with 8 positions matching TRBD2. CDR1 is LNHNV and CDR2 is YYDKDF in the germline V gene (reference sequence). The CDR3 is 16 residues long. J gave up 1 base and V 3 bases, and 6 bases lay outside the gene matches. The CDR3 is CATSSPGGSRTDTQYF. The CDR3 DNA sequence: TGTGCCACCAGCAGTCCGGGAGGGTCACGCACAGATACGCAGTATTTT.

V usage is TRBV28 and J usage is TRBJ1-4; D gene uncertain. V lost 8 bases and J 1 base, leaving 14 bases between the germline ends. Germline CDR1 is MDHEN and CDR2 is SYDVKM. The CDR3 length is 15 residues. The CDR3 sequence is CASLPRAGTNEKLFF. The CDR3 DNA reads TGTGCCAGCCTACCCCGAGCAGGAACTAATGAAAAACTGTTTTTT. The variable domain in full, completed from reference TRBV28 and TRBJ1-4, reads DVKVTQSSRYLVKRTGEKVFLECVQDMDHENMFWYRQDPGLGLRLIYFSYDVKMKEKGDIPEGYSVSREKKERFSLILESASTNQTSMYLCASLPRAGTNEKLFFGSGTQLSVL.

The rearrangement links TRBV5-6 to TRBJ1-2; 8 positions match TRBD1. This CDR3 has 16 amino acids. The V segment lost 0 bases and the J segment 4 bases; nucleotides outside the gene matches: 8. CDR1 SGHDT and CDR2 YYEEEE come from the germline V gene. CDR3 loop: CASSLESGGQAYGYTF. CDR3 DNA sequence: TGTGCCAGCAGCTTGGAGTCGGGGGGACAGGCCTATGGCTACACCTTC. The variable domain in full, with the rest retrieved from reference TRBV5-6 and TRBJ1-2, is DAGVTQSPTHLIKTRGQQVTLRCSPKSGHDTVSWYQQALGQGPQFIFQYYEEEERQRGNFPDRFSGHQFPNYSSELNVNALLLGDSALYLCASSLESGGQAYGYTFGSGTRLTVV.

The chain recombines TRBV5-1 with TRBJ2-3, with D possibly matching TRBD2 (5 bases). Germline V gives CDR1 SGHRS, CDR2 YFSETQ. The CDR3 spans 15 residues. V was cut by 0 bases and J by 5 bases, with 13 bases left in between. The CDR3, as DNA: TGCGCCAGCAGCTTGGAGAGGGTTTCGGGAGATACGCAGTATTTT. The encoded protein is CASSLERVSGDTQYF. Full variable domain (rest looked up from reference TRBV5-1 and TRBJ2-3): KAGVTQTPRYLIKTRGQQVTLSCSPISGHRSVSWYQQTPGQGLQFLFEYFSETQRNKGNFPGRFSGRQFSNSRSEMNVSTLELGDSALYLCASSLERVSGDTQYFGPGTRLTVL.

The chain uses TRBV20-1 and TRBJ1-5; D might be TRBD1 (6 bases). V was shortened by 3 bases and J by 0 bases, with 15 bases between the two germline ends. The CDR3 has 16 amino acids. The germline gives CDR1 DFQATT, CDR2 SNEGSKA (reference sequence). CDR3 residues: CSASPGGSNSNQPQHF. CDR3 nucleotide sequence: TGCAGTGCTAGTCCGGGGGGCAGTAATAGCAATCAGCCCCAGCATTTT.

The CDR3: CATGRGDSNYGYTF. The CDR3 DNA sequence: TGTGCCACCGGACGAGGGGACAGTAACTATGGCTACACCTTC. The chain is built from TRBV15 and TRBJ1-2, with 7 bases aligning to TRBD1. The V segment lost 8 bases and the J segment 1 base; nucleotides outside the gene matches: 7. Germline CDR1 LNHNV, CDR2 YYDKDF (reference sequence). The CDR3 contains 14 residues. The whole variable domain, remainder taken from reference TRBV15 and TRBJ1-2, is DAMVIQNPRYQVTQFGKPVTLSCSQTLNHNVMYWYQQKSSQAPKLLFHYYDKDFNNEADTPDNFQSRRPNTSFCFLDIRSPGLGDTAMYLCATGRGDSNYGYTFGSGTRLTVV.

The rearrangement uses TRBV28 and TRBJ2-1, with a weak D call TRBD2 (6 bases). Trimming took 8 bases from V and 5 from J, leaving 16 bases between them. Per the germline V gene, CDR1 is MDHEN and CDR2 is SYDVKM. CDR3 length equals 14 residues. The CDR3 loop is CASWVASANNEQFF. CDR3 sequence (DNA): TGTGCCAGCTGGGTGGCTAGCGCGAACAATGAGCAGTTCTTC. Combining the CDR3 with reference TRBV28 and TRBJ2-1 gives the whole variable domain DVKVTQSSRYLVKRTGEKVFLECVQDMDHENMFWYRQDPGLGLRLIYFSYDVKMKEKGDIPEGYSVSREKKERFSLILESASTNQTSMYLCASWVASANNEQFFGPGTRLTVL.

For the CDR3, the DNA is TGTGCCAGCAGCCGCGGGACAGGGGGCTCATACGTCTATGGCTACACCTTC. As protein: CASSRGTGGSYVYGYTF. V usage is TRBV7-3 and J usage is TRBJ1-2, with 12 positions matching TRBD1. CDR3 size: 17 residues. Germline V gene data show CDR1 as SGHTA and CDR2 as FQGTGA. Unmatched junction bases numbered 11, after V lost 5 bases and J lost 4 bases.

The chain joins TRBV28 to TRBJ1-3; D remains ambiguous. Germline V gives CDR1 MDHEN, CDR2 SYDVKM. This CDR3 contains 16 residues. V was shortened by 5 bases and J by 0 bases, with 14 bases between the two germline ends. In DNA form, the CDR3 reads TGTGCCAGCAGTCCCCCCGGGGAAGGCTCTGGAAACACCATATATTTT. Its protein is CASSPPGEGSGNTIYF.

The genes are TRBV28 and TRBJ2-7; TRBD1 aligns across 8 bases. CDR1 is MDHEN, CDR2 SYDVKM, per germline. CDR3 length equals 14 residues. V was clipped by 6 bases and J by 0 bases; unmatched bases: 4. The CDR3 sequence is CASRGTGSSYEQYF. In DNA form, the CDR3 reads TGTGCCAGCAGGGGGACAGGAAGCTCCTACGAGCAGTACTTC.

The chain combines TRBV7-9 with TRBJ1-1, with D possibly being TRBD1 (6 bases). CDR1 is SEHNR, CDR2 FQNEAQ, per germline (reference sequence). V lost 11 bases and J lost 1, with 14 bases in between. The CDR3 extends over 13 amino acids. The CDR3 is CAGDRLRNTEAFF. The CDR3 nucleotides read TGTGCCGGAGACAGGTTAAGGAACACTGAAGCTTTCTTT.

The V gene is TRBV9, the J gene TRBJ1-1, with TRBD1 identical over 8 bases. This CDR3 comprises 13 residues. V shed 3 bases, J shed 4 bases, and the junction held 2 bases outside the gene matches. The germline gives CDR1 SGDLS, CDR2 YYNGEE. The CDR3 bases are TGTGCCAGCAGCGAGACAGGGGTCACTGAAGCTTTCTTT. Its protein is CASSETGVTEAFF.

The chain is built from TRBV10-3 and TRBJ1-1; weak D call: TRBD1 (6 bases). The V and J ends lost 5 bases and 3 bases respectively, with 19 bases between them. The CDR3 loop spans 16 amino acids. Germline loops: CDR1 ENHRY, CDR2 SYGVKD. In DNA, the CDR3 is TGTGCCATCAGTACCCCTTCACAGGGATCGGACACTGAAGCTTTCTTT. Amino acids: CAISTPSQGSDTEAFF.

The rearrangement joins TRBV28 to TRBJ2-7; possibly TRBD1 for D (6 bases). Trimming took 5 bases from V and 2 from J, leaving 13 bases between them. The CDR3 consists of 14 residues. Germline CDR1 is MDHEN and CDR2 is SYDVKM. The chain's CDR3 is CASSPPTGPYEQYF. The CDR3 DNA reads TGTGCCAGCAGTCCCCCGACAGGCCCCTACGAGCAGTACTTC. Variable domain in full (rest from reference TRBV28 and TRBJ2-7): DVKVTQSSRYLVKRTGEKVFLECVQDMDHENMFWYRQDPGLGLRLIYFSYDVKMKEKGDIPEGYSVSREKKERFSLILESASTNQTSMYLCASSPPTGPYEQYFGPGTRLTVT.

The rearrangement links TRBV7-2 to TRBJ1-2; D possibly corresponds to TRBD1 (6 bases). Germline assignment: CDR1 SGHTA and CDR2 FQGNSA. The ends were cut back, 1 base at V and 6 bases at J, with 21 bases in the middle. The CDR3 totals 17 residues. The CDR3 reads CASSLGPDRNPLDGYTF. Here the CDR3 DNA reads TGTGCCAGCAGCTTAGGACCGGACAGAAACCCCCTGGATGGCTACACCTTC.

The chain links TRBV25-1 to TRBJ1-5; D is ambiguous. V was cut by 1 base and J by 0 bases, with 10 bases left in between. Germline V gene data show CDR1 as MGHDK and CDR2 as SYGVNS. The CDR3 covers 16 residues. The chain's CDR3 is CASSEWQRPSNQPQHF. The CDR3 DNA reads TGTGCCAGCAGTGAATGGCAGCGTCCTAGCAATCAGCCCCAGCATTTT. Based on the CDR3 plus reference TRBV25-1 and TRBJ1-5, the full variable domain is EADIYQTPRYLVIGTGKKITLECSQTMGHDKMYWYQQDPGMELHLIHYSYGVNSTEKGDLSSESTVSRIRTEHFPLTLESARPSHTSQYLCASSEWQRPSNQPQHFGDGTRLSIL.

The V and J genes are TRBV30 and TRBJ1-3; a possible D gene is TRBD1 (6 bases). Germline V gives CDR1 GTSNPN, CDR2 SVGIG (reference sequence). Trimming removed 0 bases from V and 4 bases from J, with 13 bases in between. The CDR3 runs to 15 residues. In nucleotides, the CDR3 is TGTGCCTGGAGTGTACATTGGGGGCGGGGAAACACCATATATTTT. This sequence encodes CAWSVHWGRGNTIYF.

Written as DNA, the CDR3 is TGTGCAAGTCGCTTAGACAGGGGGGGGGTTCAGCCCCAGCATTTT. Its translation: CASRLDRGGVQPQHF. V usage is TRBV12-2 and J usage is TRBJ1-5; the listed D gene, TRBD1, was not tested against the DNA. TRBV12-2 is termed a pseudogene. The CDR3 totals 15 residues.

The V call is TRBV7-9, the J call TRBJ2-3; possibly TRBD1 for D (5 bases). The germline V gene has CDR1 SEHNR and CDR2 FQNEAQ (reference sequence). The CDR3 spans 13 residues. The V end lost 2 bases, the J end lost 4 bases, and 7 bases lay between the germline ends. The CDR3 sequence: CASSLSGSDTQYF. The DNA of the CDR3 is TGTGCCAGCAGCTTATCAGGGTCAGATACGCAGTATTTT.

This clone has a single count. The chain combines TRBV5-5 with TRBJ1-5, with 9 nucleotides matching TRBD1. Trimming removed 2 bases from V and 6 bases from J; junction bases left unmatched: 3. Germline CDR1 is SGHKS and CDR2 is YYEKEE (reference sequence). The CDR3 length is 14 residues. The CDR3 DNA follows: TGTGCCAGCAGCTTTACAGGGGGCGGTCAGCCCCAGCATTTT. Translated: CASSFTGGGQPQHF.